This TCR beta chain was retrieved from a study of blood T cells in healthy people across ages. Study observations and caveats: The study lacked donor CMV status, which possibly confounded expanded clonotype changes.

Then a second PCR, running about 6 to 12 cycles, was carried out with a sample-barcoded 5' primer and a J-beta primer mix. TCRdb reprocessed the 5' RACE reads with MiXCR, giving one entry per CDR3 protein. This sample has 790,000 or so distinct CDR3 sequences, with about 46% found just once. V was trimmed by 3 bases and J by 9 bases, leaving 15 bases between them. The CDR3 covers 13 residues. The germline gives CDR1 DFQATT, CDR2 SNEGSKA (reference sequence). This clonotype was picked up a small number of times. Its specificity is not known. The chain joins TRBV20-1 to TRBJ2-1; unclear D gene. What was sequenced was blood. The receptor was isolated from a man older than 75 in good health. The DNA of the CDR3 is TGCAGTGCTAGGGTCACCCTAGAGTCTGAGCAGTTCTTC. Translation: CSARVTLESEQFF.